A single count supports the clone carrying this T cell receptor beta chain. Trimming removed 6 bases from V and 0 bases from J; junction bases left unmatched: 5. CDR1 and CDR2 (germline): MNHEY, SVGAGI. CDR3 size: 15 residues. Cohort placement rested on clinical history that participants reported themselves. The data stem from a study of blood T cell repertoires in COVID-19. Across the whole study: T cells, B-cell-depleted T cells, or PBMCs supplied cDNA or gDNA.

The data were produced by immunoSEQ multiplex PCR, yet TCRdb's version contains in-frame clones alone and is incomplete. Here the sample spans 150,000 to 200,000 clones, about 80% being singletons. Sequenced sample: PBMCs or T cells enriched from blood (not recorded which). The chain recombines TRBV6-5 with TRBJ1-1; 9 bases fit TRBD1. This sequence was found in a man aged 35-49 years who had recovered from COVID-19. CDR3 sequence reads: CASRPGTGLNTEAFF. The CDR3 nucleotides are TGTGCCAGCAGGCCAGGGACAGGGCTGAACACTGAAGCTTTCTTT.